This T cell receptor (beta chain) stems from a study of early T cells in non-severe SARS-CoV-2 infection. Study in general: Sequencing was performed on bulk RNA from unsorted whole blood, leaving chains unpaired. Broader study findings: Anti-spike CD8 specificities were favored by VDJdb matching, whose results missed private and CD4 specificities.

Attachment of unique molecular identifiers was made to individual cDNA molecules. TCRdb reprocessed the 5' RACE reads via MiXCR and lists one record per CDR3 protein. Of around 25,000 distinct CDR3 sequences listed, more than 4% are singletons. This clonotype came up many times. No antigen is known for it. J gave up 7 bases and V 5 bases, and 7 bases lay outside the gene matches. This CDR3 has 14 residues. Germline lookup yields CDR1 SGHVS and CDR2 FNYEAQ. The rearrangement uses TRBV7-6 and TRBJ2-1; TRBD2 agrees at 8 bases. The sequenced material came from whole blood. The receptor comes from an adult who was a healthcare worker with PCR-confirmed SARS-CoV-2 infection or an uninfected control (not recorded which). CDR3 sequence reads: CASSRGGRMNEQFF. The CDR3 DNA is TGTGCCAGCAGCCGCGGCGGGAGGATGAATGAGCAGTTCTTC. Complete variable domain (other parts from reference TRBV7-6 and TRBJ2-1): GAGVSQSPRYKVTKRGQDVALRCDPISGHVSLYWYRQALGQGPEFLTYFNYEAQQDKSGLPNDRFSAERPEGSISTLTIQRTEQRDSAMYRCASSRGGRMNEQFFGPGTRLTVL.